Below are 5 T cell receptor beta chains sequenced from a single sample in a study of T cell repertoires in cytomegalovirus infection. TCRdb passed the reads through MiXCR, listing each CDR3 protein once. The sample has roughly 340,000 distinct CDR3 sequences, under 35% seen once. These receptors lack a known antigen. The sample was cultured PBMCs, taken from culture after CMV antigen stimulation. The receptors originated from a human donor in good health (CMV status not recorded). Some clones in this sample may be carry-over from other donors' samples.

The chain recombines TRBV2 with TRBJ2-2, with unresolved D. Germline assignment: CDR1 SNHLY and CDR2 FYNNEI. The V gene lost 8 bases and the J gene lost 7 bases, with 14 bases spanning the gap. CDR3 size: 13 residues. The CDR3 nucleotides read TGTGCCAGCCGTCTTATAGACGGCGGGGAGCTGTTTTTT. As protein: CASRLIDGGELFF. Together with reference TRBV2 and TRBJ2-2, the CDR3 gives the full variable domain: EPEVTQTPSHQVTQMGQEVILRCVPISNHLYFYWYRQILGQKVEFLVSFYNNEISEKSEIFDDQFSVERPDGSNFTLKIRSTKLEDSAMYFCASRLIDGGELFFGEGSRLTVL.

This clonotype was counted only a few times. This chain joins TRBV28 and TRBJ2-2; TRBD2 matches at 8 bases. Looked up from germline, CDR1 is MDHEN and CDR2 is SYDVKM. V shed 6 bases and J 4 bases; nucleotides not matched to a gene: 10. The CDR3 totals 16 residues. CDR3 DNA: TGTGCCAGCAGCCGGACTCGGACTAGCCCCACCGGGGAGCTGTTTTTT. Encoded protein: CASSRTRTSPTGELFF.

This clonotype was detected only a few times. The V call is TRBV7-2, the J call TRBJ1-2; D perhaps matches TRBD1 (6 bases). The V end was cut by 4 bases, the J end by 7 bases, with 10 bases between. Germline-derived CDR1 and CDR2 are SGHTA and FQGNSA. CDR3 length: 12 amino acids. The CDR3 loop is CASSSNRVGYTF. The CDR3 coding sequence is TGTGCCAGCAGCTCCAACAGGGTTGGCTACACCTTC. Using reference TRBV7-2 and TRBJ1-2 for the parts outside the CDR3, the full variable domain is GAGVSQSPSNKVTEKGKDVELRCDPISGHTALYWYRQSLGQGLEFLIYFQGNSAPDKSGLPSDRFSAERTGGSVSTLTIQRTQQEDSAVYLCASSSNRVGYTFGSGTRLTVV.

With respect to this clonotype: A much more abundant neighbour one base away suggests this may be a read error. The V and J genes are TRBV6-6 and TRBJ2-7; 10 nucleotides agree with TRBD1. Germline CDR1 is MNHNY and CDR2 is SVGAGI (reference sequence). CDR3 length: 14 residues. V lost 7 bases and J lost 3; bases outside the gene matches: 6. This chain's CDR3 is CASTPRDRGYEQYF. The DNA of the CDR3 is TGTGCCAGCACCCCCCGGGACAGGGGCTACGAGCAGTACTTC.

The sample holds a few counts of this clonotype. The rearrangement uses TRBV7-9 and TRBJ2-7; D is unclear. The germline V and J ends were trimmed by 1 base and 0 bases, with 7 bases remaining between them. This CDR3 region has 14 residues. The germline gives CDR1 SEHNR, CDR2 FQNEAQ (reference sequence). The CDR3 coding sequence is TGTGCCAGCAGCTTAGGGTTTAGCTCCTACGAGCAGTACTTC. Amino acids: CASSLGFSSYEQYF.